This is a list of T cell receptor beta chains from one sample in a study of long-term antiretroviral therapy in people with HIV. Method: immunoSEQ multiplex PCR; TCRdb's copy keeps in-frame clones and lacks some. The sample yields some 11,000 clones, roughly 82% seen once. The material sequenced was unsorted PBMCs, taken around 8 years after starting antiretroviral therapy. The receptors come from a man aged 45 to 65 with HIV. Each CDR3 is given with its conserved first and last residue. A D gene is named only where the DNA matches it firmly. Size is stated for part of the rows, as once, few or many counts, or as a class when the clone is expanded.

clone size,D gene,J gene,V gene,CDR3 protein,CDR3 DNA
NA,NA,TRBJ1-4,TRBV19,CASSIDASGAMEYEKLFF,TGTGCCAGTAGTATAGATGCCTCAGGGGCTATGGAGTATGAAAAACTGTTTTTT
NA,TRBD1,TRBJ2-3,TRBV10-1,CASSDRDGGTDTQYF,TGCGCCAGCAGCGACAGGGACGGGGGCACAGATACGCAGTATTTT
NA,TRBD1,TRBJ1-6,TRBV30,CAWRGGQGALPSYNSPLHF,TGTGCCTGGAGAGGTGGACAGGGGGCTTTACCCTCCTATAATTCACCCCTCCACTTT
once,TRBD1,TRBJ2-5,TRBV9,CASSPPRGPETQYF,TGTGCCAGCAGCCCCCCAAGGGGGCCGGAGACCCAGTACTTC
NA,TRBD1,TRBJ2-7,TRBV4-1,CASSRRDSFYEQYF,TGCGCCAGCAGCCGTAGGGACAGCTTCTACGAGCAGTACTTC
NA,TRBD1,TRBJ1-1,TRBV7-6,CASSGGTGVEPEAFF,TGTGCCAGCAGCGGCGGGACAGGGGTGGAGCCTGAAGCTTTCTTT
NA,NA,TRBJ1-2,TRBV9,CASSVGGQFYGYTF,TGTGCCAGCAGCGTAGGAGGTCAATTCTATGGCTACACCTTC
NA,NA,TRBJ1-1,TRBV19,CASSIGVEAFF,TGTGCCAGTAGTATAGGGGTCGAAGCTTTCTTT
NA,TRBD1,TRBJ1-4,TRBV27,CASTTGGHEKLFF,TGTGCCAGCACGACAGGGGGTCATGAAAAACTGTTTTTT
NA,NA,TRBJ1-1,TRBV6-5,CASSYIGNTEAFF,TGTGCCAGCAGTTACATCGGTAACACTGAAGCTTTCTTT
few,NA,TRBJ1-2,TRBV20-1,CSGEANYGYTF,TGCAGTGGCGAGGCCAACTATGGCTACACCTTC
NA,NA,TRBJ2-7,TRBV2,CASSVSWSYEQYF,TGTGCCAGCAGTGTGAGCTGGTCCTACGAGCAGTACTTC
NA,NA,TRBJ1-5,TRBV19,CASSIGDTHQPQHF,TGTGCCAGTAGTATTGGGGACACCCATCAGCCCCAGCATTTT
NA,NA,TRBJ2-3,TRBV5-8,CASSFTGDTDTQYF,TGTGCCAGCAGCTTTACGGGGGACACAGATACGCAGTATTTT
NA,NA,TRBJ2-3,TRBV5-4,CASSAPVEGISTDTQYF,TGTGCCAGCAGCGCGCCGGTCGAGGGGATTAGCACAGATACGCAGTATTTT
few,NA,TRBJ2-3,TRBV27,CASSHHPDTQYF,TGTGCCAGCAGTCATCACCCAGATACGCAGTATTTT
NA,NA,TRBJ1-3,TRBV6-5,CASSPMGGGNTIYF,TGTGCCAGCAGTCCCATGGGCGGTGGAAACACCATATATTTT
NA,NA,TRBJ2-3,TRBV27,CASLEGDTQYF,TGTGCCAGTCTGGAGGGAGATACGCAGTATTTT
NA,TRBD1,TRBJ1-1,TRBV7-9,CASRGQGRANTEAFF,TGTGCCAGCAGGGGACAGGGTCGGGCTAACACTGAAGCTTTCTTT
NA,NA,TRBJ1-4,TRBV2,CASCRPGNEKLFF,TGTGCCAGTTGCCGACCGGGGAATGAAAAACTGTTTTTT
NA,TRBD1,TRBJ2-7,TRBV7-9,CASSGLRDRPSYEQYF,TGTGCCAGCAGCGGACTGCGGGACAGGCCCTCCTACGAGCAGTACTTC
NA,NA,TRBJ2-1,TRBV28,CASSWREGEYNEQFF,TGTGCCAGCAGTTGGAGAGAGGGGGAATACAATGAGCAGTTCTTC
NA,NA,TRBJ1-5,TRBV2,CASSEGGPPQHF,TGTGCCAGCAGTGAGGGGGGGCCGCCCCAGCATTTT
NA,NA,TRBJ2-7,TRBV5-1,CASSNLYEQYF,TGCGCCAGCAGCAATCTTTACGAGCAGTACTTC
few,TRBD2,TRBJ2-7,TRBV2,CASSEHGGGAPEQYF,TGTGCCAGCAGTGAACACGGCGGGGGGGCCCCCGAGCAGTACTTC
NA,NA,TRBJ2-1,TRBV6-5,CASSYSSGRSNEQFF,TGTGCCAGCAGTTACTCCTCGGGACGGAGCAATGAGCAGTTCTTC
once,TRBD2,TRBJ2-3,TRBV4-2,CASSQFPGLGGTDTQYF,TGTGCCAGCAGCCAATTCCCGGGACTAGGGGGCACAGATACGCAGTATTTT
NA,NA,TRBJ2-7,TRBV6-5,CASSPGQWEEQYF,TGTGCCAGCAGCCCCGGACAGTGGGAAGAGCAGTACTTC
NA,NA,TRBJ1-4,TRBV5-1,CASSLARGVYQGKLFF,TGCGCCAGCAGCTTGGCCCGAGGGGTCTATCAAGGAAAACTGTTTTTT
NA,TRBD1,TRBJ2-7,TRBV30,CAWSRQGAYEQYF,TGTGCCTGGTCTCGACAGGGCGCCTACGAGCAGTACTTC
NA,NA,TRBJ1-4,TRBV19,CASSKGGGPNEKLFF,TGTGCCAGTAGTAAGGGAGGAGGACCTAATGAAAAACTGTTTTTT
NA,TRBD1,TRBJ2-7,TRBV5-4,CASSSGQGNYEQYF,TGTGCCAGCAGCTCCGGACAGGGTAACTACGAGCAGTACTTC
NA,NA,TRBJ1-4,TRBV6-1,CASSEPRELEEKLFF,TGTGCCAGCAGTGAACCCAGGGAATTGGAGGAAAAACTGTTTTTT
NA,TRBD2,TRBJ2-3,TRBV19,CASSIGPSGGTPTDTQYF,TGTGCCAGTAGTATAGGGCCGAGCGGGGGGACCCCCACAGATACGCAGTATTTT
NA,TRBD1,TRBJ1-1,TRBV4-1,CASSQDIIGTGPMNTEAFF,TGCGCCAGCAGCCAAGATATCATCGGGACAGGGCCGATGAACACTGAAGCTTTCTTT
NA,NA,TRBJ2-7,TRBV27,CASSIQAAYEQYF,TGTGCCAGCAGTATCCAAGCGGCCTACGAGCAGTACTTC
NA,NA,TRBJ2-7,TRBV19,CASSIAAGENYEQYF,TGTGCCAGTAGTATTGCGGCAGGGGAAAACTACGAGCAGTACTTC
NA,NA,TRBJ2-3,TRBV11-2,CASSLGYVAPTDTQYF,TGTGCCAGCAGCTTAGGATACGTAGCGCCCACAGATACGCAGTATTTT
once,TRBD1,TRBJ1-1,TRBV11-1,CASSEDRGDAEAFF,TGTGCCAGCAGCGAGGACAGGGGGGATGCTGAAGCTTTCTTT
NA,NA,TRBJ1-2,TRBV29-1,CSVEDQENYGYTF,TGCAGCGTTGAAGATCAGGAGAACTATGGCTACACCTTC
NA,NA,TRBJ2-1,TRBV30,CAWISYNEQFF,TGTGCCTGGATCTCTTACAATGAGCAGTTCTTC
few,TRBD2,TRBJ2-1,TRBV2,CASTMSGGAFNEQFF,TGTGCCAGCACCATGAGCGGGGGGGCTTTCAATGAGCAGTTCTTC
once,NA,TRBJ1-5,TRBV4-1,CASSQDRGVNQPQHF,TGCGCCAGCAGCCAAGATAGAGGAGTCAATCAGCCCCAGCATTTT
few,NA,TRBJ2-7,TRBV27,CASSIEGSYYEQYF,TGTGCCAGCAGTATTGAGGGCAGCTACTACGAGCAGTACTTC
NA,NA,TRBJ1-1,TRBV19,CASSGGYTEAFF,TGTGCCAGTAGCGGTGGGTACACTGAAGCTTTCTTT
NA,TRBD2,TRBJ2-1,TRBV5-8,CASNLGGGVYNEQFF,TGTGCCAGCAATTTAGGCGGGGGGGTTTACAATGAGCAGTTCTTC